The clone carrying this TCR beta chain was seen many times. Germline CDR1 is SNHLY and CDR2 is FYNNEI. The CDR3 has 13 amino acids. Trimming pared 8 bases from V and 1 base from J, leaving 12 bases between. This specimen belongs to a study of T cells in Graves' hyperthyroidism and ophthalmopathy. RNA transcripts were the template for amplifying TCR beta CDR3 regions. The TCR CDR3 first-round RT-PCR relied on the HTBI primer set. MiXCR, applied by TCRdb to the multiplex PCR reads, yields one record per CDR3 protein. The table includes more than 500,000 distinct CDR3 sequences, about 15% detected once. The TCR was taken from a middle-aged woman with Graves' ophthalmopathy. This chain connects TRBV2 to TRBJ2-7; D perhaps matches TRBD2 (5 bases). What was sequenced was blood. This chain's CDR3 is CASRWTDSYEQYF. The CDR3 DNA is TGTGCCAGCCGTTGGACTGATTCCTACGAGCAGTACTTC.